This T cell receptor (beta chain) derives from a study of blood T cell repertoires in COVID-19. Study-level background: Acute and convalescent COVID-19 samples came from the United States, Italy and Spain.

CDR1 is ENHRY, CDR2 SYGVKD, per germline. The CDR3 runs 14 residues. The germline V and J ends were trimmed by 6 bases and 10 bases, with 16 bases remaining between them. Generated by immunoSEQ multiplex PCR, the TCRdb table keeps only in-frame clones and is missing some. This sample has about 67,000 clones; 65% to 85% occur once, and the top ten carry about two fifths. The source material was peripheral blood. This rearrangement joins TRBV10-3 to TRBJ1-6, with D possibly matching TRBD1 (6 bases). The TCR originated in a human donor in a cohort sampled during active COVID-19. The CDR3 sequence: CAISGRGFGSPLHF. DNA for the CDR3: TGTGCCATCAGCGGGAGGGGGTTCGGCTCACCCCTCCACTTT.